This entry features one TCR beta chain sequence. Its matching antigen is unknown. This specimen comes from a study of T cells after yellow fever vaccination. Findings and limits, study-wide: In FACS-sorted repertoires, abundant clonotypes from the bulk population could appear as contaminants. Primary-vaccination clones mostly resurfaced post-booster (nearly 97% CD4, just under 90% CD8).

Germline V gene sequence: CDR1 SGHTA, CDR2 FQGNSA. The trim removed 2 bases at V and 5 bases at J, leaving 1 base unmatched. CDR3 size: 15 residues. TCRdb re-derived calls from the 5' RACE reads in MiXCR, one entry per CDR3 protein. The sample records fewer than 150,000 distinct CDR3 sequences, around 7.7% being singletons. This chain joins TRBV7-2 and TRBJ2-2; 11 bases match TRBD2. The clonotype was recovered from a man aged 30 to 39 who received the YFV17D yellow fever vaccine. The specimen comprised CD4+ T cells sorted from PBMCs, sampled 5 days after the yellow fever booster vaccination. For the CDR3, the DNA is TGTGCCAGCAGCTTAACTAGCGGGAGAACCGGGGAGCTGTTTTTT. Amino acid sequence: CASSLTSGRTGELFF.